Below, 17 T cell receptor beta chains from the same sample are listed, as sequenced in a study of regulatory T cells in long-lasting Graves disease. Library construction for TCR beta used iRepertoire HTBI primers and Arm-PCR of CDR3 regions. One entry per CDR3 protein results from TCRdb running MiXCR on the multiplex PCR reads. The data show hundreds of thousands of distinct CDR3 sequences, approximately 22% seen once. The time point: persistent/refractory GD, antithyroid drugs over 5 years with positive TRAb. RNA from PBMCs was the source of the TCR library. This specimen was peripheral blood mononuclear cells (PBMCs), taken when the disease was refractory, from a patient treated with antithyroid drugs. The receptors derive from a female donor with Graves disease.

This clonotype was counted ten times or more. This chain connects TRBV20-1 to TRBJ2-5; D might be TRBD2 (6 bases). Germline V gene lookup returns CDR1 DFQATT and CDR2 SNEGSKA (reference sequence). Trimming took 3 bases from V and 2 from J, leaving 28 bases between them. CDR3 length: 19 amino acids. The DNA for the CDR3 is TGCAGTGCTAGGGGAACCGGGACTGAAAGCGGGCAACCACAAGAGACCCAGTACTTC. Its translation is CSARGTGTESGQPQETQYF.

This clonotype has only a few counts. The V call is TRBV12-3 or TRBV12-4, the J call TRBJ1-1, with D possibly being TRBD1 (6 bases). The CDR3 totals 14 residues. Trimming took 2 bases from V and 10 from J, leaving 17 bases between them. In nucleotides, the CDR3 is TGTGCCAGCAGTTTAATCGGAGGGGGATTCGGAGCTTTCTTT. Its translation is CASSLIGGGFGAFF.

As for this clonotype: An end of the junction differs from the germline gene, which may be a read error. The genes are TRBV12-3 or TRBV12-4 and TRBJ1-5, with D possibly being TRBD1 (5 bases). The CDR3 runs 15 residues. Here the CDR3 DNA reads TGTGCCATCAGTATTAGTGGGGGAGTTTATCAGCCCCAGCATTTT. Its translation is CAISISGGVYQPQHF.

This clonotype occurred many times. In DNA, the CDR3 is TGCAGTGCTAGAGGGGGAGGGTATGAAAAACTGTTTTTT. It yields the protein CSARGGGYEKLFF. This chain links TRBV20-1 with TRBJ1-4, with unresolved D. Trimming stripped 1 base from V and 6 bases from J, with 9 bases between. Germline CDR1 and CDR2: DFQATT and SNEGSKA (reference sequence). The CDR3 consists of 13 residues.

V and J are TRBV3-1 and TRBJ1-1; D remains unclear. CDR1 is LGHDT, CDR2 YNNKEL, per germline (reference sequence). V lost 6 bases to trimming and J lost 0 bases, with 8 bases between them. The length of the CDR3 is 13 residues. CDR3 in DNA: TGTGCCAGCAGATTGGGCTTGAACACTGAAGCTTTCTTT. This sequence encodes CASRLGLNTEAFF.

The chain links TRBV27 to TRBJ2-3; 10 bases line up with TRBD2. In germline, CDR1 is MNHEY, CDR2 SMNVEV (reference sequence). V was clipped by 6 bases and J by 5 bases; unmatched bases: 14. This CDR3 has 17 residues. The CDR3 spells CASSLQGLAGAGDTQYF. CDR3 DNA sequence: TGTGCCAGCAGCCTCCAGGGGCTAGCGGGAGCGGGAGATACGCAGTATTTT.

The table lists this clonotype with many counts. This rearrangement joins TRBV28 to TRBJ1-1; D not resolved. The CDR3 sequence is 11 residues long. V gave up 3 bases and J gave up 4 bases, with 3 bases separating them. Germline values: CDR1 MDHEN, CDR2 SYDVKM. CDR3 region: CASSFATEAFF. The DNA for the CDR3 is TGTGCCAGCAGTTTCGCCACTGAAGCTTTCTTT.

This clonotype was counted many times. The gene calls are TRBV20-1 and TRBJ1-5, with a possible D match to TRBD1 (6 bases). The CDR3 contains 12 residues. V was trimmed by 5 bases and J by 6 bases, leaving 11 bases between them. Germline V gene sequence: CDR1 DFQATT, CDR2 SNEGSKA (reference sequence). The CDR3 coding sequence is TGCAGTGCTGCCAGGGGCACTCAGCCCCAGCATTTT. This sequence encodes CSAARGTQPQHF.

This clonotype showed up many times. The chain uses TRBV2 and TRBJ2-7; 8 positions match TRBD2. The CDR3 has 12 amino acids. Germline CDR1 reads SNHLY; CDR2 reads FYNNEI. With V trimmed by 6 bases and J by 4 bases, 2 bases remained unmatched. This CDR3 is CASRSGRYEQYF. The CDR3 coding sequence is TGTGCCAGCAGGAGCGGGAGATACGAGCAGTACTTC.

In its sample, this clonotype was seen a few times. The V gene is TRBV5-8, the J gene TRBJ1-2, with TRBD1 matching over 8 bases. Trimming removed 1 base from V and 8 bases from J; junction bases left unmatched: 16. In germline, CDR1 is SGHTS, CDR2 YDEGEE. CDR3 length: 17 amino acids. This CDR3 reads CASSLSGTGESLKGYTF. The CDR3 nucleotides read TGTGCCAGCAGCTTGAGCGGGACAGGAGAATCCCTAAAAGGCTACACCTTC.

This clonotype has a count of ten or more. The chain recombines TRBV28 with TRBJ2-7; D gene uncertain. The length of the CDR3 is 11 residues. Germline CDR1 is MDHEN and CDR2 is SYDVKM. V dropped 1 base and J dropped 4 bases, with 2 bases sitting between them. As DNA, the CDR3 is TGTGCCAGCAGTTTATTGTACGAGCAGTACTTC. Protein: CASSLLYEQYF.

The genes are TRBV6-1 and TRBJ2-1; D might be TRBD2 (5 bases). The V and J ends lost 6 bases and 8 bases respectively, with 14 bases between them. The germline gives CDR1 MNHNS, CDR2 SASEGT. The CDR3 has 13 residues. In DNA, the CDR3 is TGTGCCAGCAGCAGCCGGGAACAATATGAGCAGTTCTTC. Amino acids: CASSSREQYEQFF.

This clonotype was seen repeatedly, ten times or more. V gene TRBV10-2 combines with J gene TRBJ2-7; D remains unclear. This CDR3 is built from 13 residues. Germline V CDR1 and CDR2: WSHSY, SAAADI. Trimming pared 0 bases from V and 2 bases from J, leaving 5 bases between. CDR3 sequence (DNA): TGCGCCAGCAGTGAGTCAGGAGCCTACGAGCAGTACTTC. Translated: CASSESGAYEQYF.

This clonotype was observed a few times. The chain combines TRBV20-1 with TRBJ2-7; 7 bases line up with TRBD1. V was pared by 5 bases and J by 5 bases, with 12 bases of the junction left unmatched. The CDR3 extends over 14 amino acids. Germline V gene data show CDR1 as DFQATT and CDR2 as SNEGSKA (reference sequence). The CDR3 region is CSAWPRTGTNEQYF. CDR3 nucleotide sequence: TGCAGTGCTTGGCCGCGGACAGGTACCAACGAGCAGTACTTC.

The rearrangement joins TRBV11-2 to TRBJ2-7; the match to TRBD1 covers 11 bases. V gave up 3 bases and J gave up 12 bases; unmatched junction bases: 7. This CDR3 contains 13 residues. Germline-derived CDR1 and CDR2 are SGHAT and FQNNGV. CDR3 region: CASSFLDRGRRYF. In DNA, the CDR3 is TGTGCCAGCAGCTTCCTGGACAGGGGGCGCCGGTACTTC.

The chain couples TRBV30 to TRBJ2-4; D unclear. Trimming pared 5 bases from V and 6 bases from J, leaving 11 bases between. The CDR3 is 12 residues long. Germline V CDR1 and CDR2: GTSNPN, SVGIG (reference sequence). The CDR3 is CAWSGSANIQYF. CDR3 DNA: TGTGCCTGGTCTGGGTCAGCAAACATTCAGTACTTC.

A note on this clonotype: A read error may be the cause here, since a much bigger clone is one base away. The CDR3 carries no conserved terminal phenylalanine or tryptophan, so it likely arises from a read error. V is TRBV13 and J is TRBJ2-5, with 8 bases fitting TRBD1. The trim removed 4 bases at V and 0 bases at J, leaving 4 bases unmatched. This CDR3 region has 15 residues. CDR1 PRHDT and CDR2 FYEKMQ come from the germline V gene (reference sequence). The CDR3 here is CASSYRGYNQETQYL. The CDR3 bases are TGTGCCAGCAGCTACAGGGGGTACAACCAAGAGACCCAGTACCTC.